This T cell receptor (beta chain) was recovered during a study of cytomegalovirus exposure and HLA in healthy donors. Study outcomes and limitations: Subsequent analysis of the roughly 120 validation repertoires found a tendency for first-cohort TCR clusters to co-occur. Specificity of a few CMV-associated chains for CMV antigens was verified in vitro.

TCRdb's copy holds only in-frame clones and misses some; the assay was immunoSEQ multiplex PCR. The table includes about 120,000 clones, over 65% detected once. The CDR3 consists of 13 residues. V dropped 1 base and J dropped 8 bases, with 14 bases sitting between them. Germline V gene sequence: CDR1 GTSNPN, CDR2 SVGIG (reference sequence). Comment on this clone: The antigen is unknown.

The genes are TRBV30 and TRBJ1-2, with a tentative D call TRBD1 (5 bases). The sequence was collected from a woman between 25 and 40 years old in good health and CMV-seronegative. Sequenced input: PBMCs. CDR3 protein: CAWSADSSEGYTF. The DNA of the CDR3 is TGTGCCTGGAGTGCAGACAGTTCTGAGGGCTACACCTTC. Filled out from reference TRBV30 and TRBJ1-2, the complete variable domain reads SQTIHQWPATLVQPVGSPLSLECTVEGTSNPNLYWYRQAAGRGLQLLFYSVGIGQISSEVPQNLSASRPQDRQFILSSKKLLLSDSGFYLCAWSADSSEGYTFGSGTRLTVV.